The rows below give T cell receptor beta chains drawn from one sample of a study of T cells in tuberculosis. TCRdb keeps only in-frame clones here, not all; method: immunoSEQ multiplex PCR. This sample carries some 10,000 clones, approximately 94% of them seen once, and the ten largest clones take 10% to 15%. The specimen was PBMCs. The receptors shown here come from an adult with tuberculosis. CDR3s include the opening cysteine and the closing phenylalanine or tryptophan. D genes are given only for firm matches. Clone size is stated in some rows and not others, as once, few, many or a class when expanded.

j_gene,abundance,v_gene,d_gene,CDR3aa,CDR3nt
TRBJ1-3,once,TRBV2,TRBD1,CASSGLDRGKNTIYF,TGTGCCAGCAGTGGACTGGACAGGGGGAAAAACACCATATATTTT
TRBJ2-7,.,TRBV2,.,CAGSSEAAGEQYF,TGTGCCGGATCTAGCGAAGCGGCGGGAGAGCAGTACTTC
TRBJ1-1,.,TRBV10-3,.,CAISESTEMNTEAFF,TGTGCCATCAGTGAGTCGACAGAAATGAACACTGAAGCTTTCTTT
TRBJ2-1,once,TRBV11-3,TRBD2,CASSSGLAVGDEQFF,TGTGCCAGCAGCTCCGGACTAGCAGTCGGGGATGAGCAGTTCTTC
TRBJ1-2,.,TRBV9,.,CASRGRDGHTF,TGTGCCAGCAGGGGCAGAGATGGCCACACCTTC
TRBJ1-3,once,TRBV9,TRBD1,CASARQGKENTIYF,TGTGCCAGCGCAAGACAGGGAAAGGAAAACACCATATATTTT
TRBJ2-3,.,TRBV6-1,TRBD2,CASSEAQILAGSNTDTQYF,TGTGCCAGCAGTGAAGCGCAGATACTAGCGGGTTCTAACACAGATACGCAGTATTTT
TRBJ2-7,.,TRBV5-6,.,CASSLVTDYEQYF,TGTGCCAGCAGCTTGGTGACAGACTACGAGCAGTACTTC
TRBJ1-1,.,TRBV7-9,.,CASRLQGEGTEAFF,TGTGCCAGCAGATTACAGGGTGAAGGCACTGAAGCTTTCTTT
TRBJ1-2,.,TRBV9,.,CASSAPTGTNGYTF,TGTGCCAGCAGCGCCCCCACAGGTACCAATGGCTACACCTTC
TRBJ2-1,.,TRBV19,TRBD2,CASSLATLAGVGNEQFF,TGTGCCAGTAGTCTAGCGACACTAGCGGGAGTGGGGAATGAGCAGTTCTTC
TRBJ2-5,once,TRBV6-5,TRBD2,CASSSLAGGRQETQYF,TGTGCCAGCAGTTCCCTAGCGGGGGGGCGGCAAGAGACCCAGTACTTC
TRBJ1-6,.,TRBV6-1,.,CASSEAEHFNSPLHF,TGTGCCAGCAGTGAAGCAGAGCATTTTAATTCACCCCTCCACTTT
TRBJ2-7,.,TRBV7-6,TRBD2,CASSHSGGSSYEQYF,TGTGCCAGCAGCCATAGCGGGGGCTCCTCCTACGAGCAGTACTTC
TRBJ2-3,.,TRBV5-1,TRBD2,CASSPGSSGGVDTQYF,TGCGCCAGCAGCCCCGGGAGTAGCGGGGGGGTAGATACGCAGTATTTT
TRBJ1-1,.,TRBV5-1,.,CASSLEMGGTEAFF,TGCGCCAGCAGCTTGGAAATGGGGGGCACTGAAGCTTTCTTT
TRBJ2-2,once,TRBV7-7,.,CASSPGILAGELFF,TGTGCCAGCAGCCCCGGGATCCTGGCCGGGGAGCTGTTTTTT
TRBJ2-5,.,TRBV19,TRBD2,CASSMGLAVYQETQYF,TGTGCCAGTAGTATGGGACTAGCGGTCTACCAAGAGACCCAGTACTTC
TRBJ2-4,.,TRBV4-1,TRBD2,CASSRGLAGGLAKNIQYF,TGCGCCAGCAGCCGGGGACTAGCGGGGGGATTAGCCAAAAACATTCAGTACTTC
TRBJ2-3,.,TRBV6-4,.,CASSLAGTDTQYF,TGTGCCAGCAGTTTAGCCGGCACAGATACGCAGTATTTT
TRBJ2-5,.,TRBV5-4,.,CATKAGAQETQYF,TGTGCCACCAAGGCGGGCGCCCAAGAGACCCAGTACTTC
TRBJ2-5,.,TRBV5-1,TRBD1,CASRELDRGQETQYF,TGCGCCAGCAGAGAATTGGACAGGGGACAAGAGACCCAGTACTTC
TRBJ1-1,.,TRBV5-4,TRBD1,CASSRDRIAFF,TGTGCCAGCAGCCGGGACAGGATAGCTTTCTTT
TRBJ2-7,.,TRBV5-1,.,CASSLGDLHPYEQYF,TGCGCCAGCAGCTTGGGGGACTTACATCCCTACGAGCAGTACTTC
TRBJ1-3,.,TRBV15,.,CATRPSSGNTIYF,TGTGCCACCAGACCGAGCTCTGGAAACACCATATATTTT
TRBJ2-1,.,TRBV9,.,CASSPREGGVGEQFF,TGTGCCAGCAGCCCTAGGGAGGGGGGGGTCGGTGAGCAGTTCTTC
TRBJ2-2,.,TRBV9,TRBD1,CASSLFPGGQGSIIPGELFF,TGTGCCAGCAGCTTATTCCCCGGGGGACAGGGTAGTATAATTCCCGGGGAGCTGTTTTTT
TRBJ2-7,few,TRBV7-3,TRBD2,CASSLTGLAGTSYEQYF,TGTGCCAGCAGCTTAACGGGGCTAGCGGGGACCTCCTACGAGCAGTACTTC
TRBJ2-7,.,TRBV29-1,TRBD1,CSVVLRDRAPYEQYF,TGCAGCGTCGTACTCCGGGACAGGGCCCCCTACGAGCAGTACTTC
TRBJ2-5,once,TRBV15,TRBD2,CATSWTSGSLKTQYF,TGTGCCACCAGTTGGACTAGCGGGAGTCTGAAGACCCAGTACTTC
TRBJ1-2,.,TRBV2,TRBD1,CASAEQGANYGYTF,TGTGCCAGCGCCGAGCAGGGGGCGAACTATGGCTACACCTTC
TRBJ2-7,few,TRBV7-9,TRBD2,CASSSPGLAVYEQYF,TGTGCCAGCAGCTCGCCGGGACTAGCGGTTTACGAGCAGTACTTC
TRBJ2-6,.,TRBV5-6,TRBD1,CASKEGQRISGANVLTF,TGTGCCAGCAAAGAGGGACAGCGAATCTCTGGGGCCAACGTCCTGACTTTC
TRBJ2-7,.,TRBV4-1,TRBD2,CASSLSTGTSGYEQYF,TGCGCCAGCAGCCTGAGCACCGGGACTAGCGGCTACGAGCAGTACTTC
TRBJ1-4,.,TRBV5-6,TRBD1,CASSSPGQLNEKLFF,TGTGCCAGCAGCTCTCCGGGACAGCTGAATGAAAAACTGTTTTTT
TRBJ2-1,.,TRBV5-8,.,CALSVPLNNEQFF,TGTGCCCTAAGCGTGCCGCTGAACAATGAGCAGTTCTTC
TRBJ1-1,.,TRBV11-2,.,CASSPDRLNTEAFF,TGTGCCAGCAGCCCGGACAGATTGAACACTGAAGCTTTCTTT
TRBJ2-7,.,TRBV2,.,CASSAKAGEQYF,TGTGCCAGCAGTGCGAAAGCGGGCGAGCAGTACTTC
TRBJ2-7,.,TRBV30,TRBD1,CAWRTGNYEQYF,TGTGCCTGGAGGACAGGGAATTACGAGCAGTACTTC
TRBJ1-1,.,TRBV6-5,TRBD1,CASSYRDRSEAFF,TGTGCCAGCAGTTACAGGGACAGGTCTGAAGCTTTCTTT
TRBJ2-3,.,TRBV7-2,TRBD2,CASSSRAGGPDTQYF,TGTGCCAGCAGCTCAAGAGCGGGGGGCCCAGATACGCAGTATTTT
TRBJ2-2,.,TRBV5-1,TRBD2,CASSTTTSGATGELFF,TGCGCCAGCAGCACAACGACTAGCGGGGCCACCGGGGAGCTGTTTTTT
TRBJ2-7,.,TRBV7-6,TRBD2,CASSLEHPASTSGSRQYF,TGTGCCAGCAGCTTAGAACATCCAGCAAGTACTAGCGGGAGTAGGCAGTACTTC
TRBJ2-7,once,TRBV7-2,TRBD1,CASSSDRPEQYF,TGTGCCAGCAGCTCGGACAGGCCCGAGCAGTACTTC
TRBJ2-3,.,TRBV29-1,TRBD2,CSVEGASGRAWDTDTQYF,TGCAGCGTTGAAGGGGCTAGCGGGAGGGCCTGGGACACAGATACGCAGTATTTT
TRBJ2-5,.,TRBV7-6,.,CASSRAGETQYF,TGTGCCAGCAGCCGCGCAGGGGAGACCCAGTACTTC
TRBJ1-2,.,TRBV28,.,CASSLGGIGGYTF,TGTGCCAGCAGTTTGGGAGGGATTGGTGGCTACACCTTC
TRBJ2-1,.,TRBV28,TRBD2,CASSIGTSGSYNEQFF,TGTGCCAGCAGTATCGGGACTAGCGGGAGCTACAATGAGCAGTTCTTC
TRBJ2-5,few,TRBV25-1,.,CASSEWAGETQYF,TGTGCCAGCAGTGAGTGGGCAGGGGAGACCCAGTACTTC
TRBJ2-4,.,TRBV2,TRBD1,CASSSTGVGNIQYF,TGTGCCAGCAGTTCAACAGGGGTGGGAAACATTCAGTACTTC
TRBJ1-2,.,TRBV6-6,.,CAGRQENYGYTF,TGTGCCGGTAGACAGGAGAACTATGGCTACACCTTC
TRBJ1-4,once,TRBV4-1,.,CASSQDEGLTNGEVFF,TGCGCCAGCAGCCAAGATGAGGGACTTACCAATGGAGAGGTGTTTTTT
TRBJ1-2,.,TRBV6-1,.,CASTNSMGYTF,TGTGCCAGCACCAACTCGATGGGCTACACCTTC
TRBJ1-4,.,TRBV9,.,CASSVGQADEKLFF,TGTGCCAGCAGCGTAGGACAGGCCGATGAAAAACTGTTTTTT
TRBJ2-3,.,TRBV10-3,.,CAISESDAGGTDTQYF,TGTGCCATCAGTGAGTCGGACGCGGGCGGCACAGATACGCAGTATTTT
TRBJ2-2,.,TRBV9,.,CASSLEGSTGELFF,TGTGCCAGTTCTCTGGAGGGAAGTACCGGGGAGCTGTTTTTT
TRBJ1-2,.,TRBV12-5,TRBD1,CASGGFPGQGARETNGYTF,TGTGCTAGTGGCGGCTTCCCGGGACAGGGCGCCAGGGAAACTAATGGCTACACCTTC
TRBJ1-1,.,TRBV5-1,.,CASSLGQTVPEAFF,TGCGCCAGCAGCTTGGGACAGACGGTCCCTGAAGCTTTCTTT